What follows are 22 T cell receptor beta chains derived from one specimen sequenced in a study of cytomegalovirus exposure and HLA in healthy donors. A multiplex PCR was run with 60 Vbeta primers and 13 Jbeta primers. TCRdb's copy holds only in-frame clones and misses some; the assay was immunoSEQ multiplex PCR. The sample holds about 190,000 clones; approximately 79% are singletons and the top ten take 1.6%. The sample consisted of PBMCs. The receptors shown here come from a young woman in good health and CMV-seronegative.

Here the CDR3 reads CASSLTGTNNEQFF. The CDR3 region has the DNA TGCGCCAGCAGCTTGACTGGGACTAACAATGAGCAGTTCTTC. The chain couples TRBV5-1 to TRBJ2-1, with 7 positions matching TRBD2. CDR3 size: 14 residues. Trimming took 1 base from V and 5 from J; bases not matched to a gene: 3. In germline, CDR1 is SGHRS, CDR2 YFSETQ.

This clone was counted between two and nine times. J is TRBJ1-2 and V is TRBV28, with 10 bases identical to TRBD1. Germline lookup yields CDR1 MDHEN and CDR2 SYDVKM. Germline trimming cut 9 bases from V and 7 bases from J; bases unmatched to any gene: 8. The CDR3 spans 13 residues. CDR3 in DNA: TGTGCCAGTCAAGACAGGGGGCCAAGTGGCTACACCTTC. This gives the protein CASQDRGPSGYTF.

The CDR3 nucleotides read TGTGCCAGCAGTTTATCGGCTAGCGGGCCCTACGAGCAGTACTTC. It encodes CASSLSASGPYEQYF. V gene TRBV27 combines with J gene TRBJ2-7, with 8 positions matching TRBD2. The CDR3 has 15 residues. V was pared by 0 bases and J by 2 bases, with 3 bases of the junction left unmatched. Germline V lookup: CDR1 MNHEY, CDR2 SMNVEV (reference sequence).

The rearrangement links TRBV27 to TRBJ2-5, with 7 nucleotides matching TRBD1. The DNA end is a closer match to TRBJ2-7, so the J assignment may be wrong. CDR1 is MNHEY and CDR2 is SMNVEV in the germline V gene (reference sequence). The length of the CDR3 is 16 residues. Here the CDR3 DNA reads TGTGCCAGCAGTTCTCAGCGCCCCTCGACAGGGAACGAGCAGTACTTC. It codes for CASSSQRPSTGNEQYF.

V usage is TRBV6-6 and J usage is TRBJ2-1; 11 bases are shared with TRBD2. With V trimmed by 7 bases and J by 10 bases, 12 bases remained unmatched. Germline V CDR1 and CDR2: MNHNY, SVGAGI (reference sequence). CDR3 length equals 15 residues. CDR3 nucleotide sequence: TGTGCCAGCACCCGCGGTAGCGGGAGGGAGAGGGAGCAGTTCTTC. Its translation is CASTRGSGREREQFF.

This chain joins TRBV7-2 and TRBJ1-2; maybe TRBD1 (6 bases). CDR3 length: 13 amino acids. The V and J ends lost 1 base and 3 bases respectively, with 6 bases between them. Germline V CDR1 and CDR2: SGHTA, FQGNSA. The DNA for the CDR3 is TGTGCCAGCAGCTTAGGACAGGACTATGGCTACACCTTC. Translated: CASSLGQDYGYTF.

The chain recombines TRBV28 with TRBJ2-3; 8 bases fit TRBD2. Germline V lookup: CDR1 MDHEN, CDR2 SYDVKM. CDR3 length: 15 residues. With 5 bases clipped from V and 3 bases from J, the junction kept 7 bases outside the gene matches. The CDR3 DNA is TGTGCCAGCAGTGCCAGTAGCGGGATTACAGATACGCAGTATTTT. As protein: CASSASSGITDTQYF.

The rearrangement uses TRBV4-1 and TRBJ1-1; possibly TRBD1 for D (5 bases). Germline CDR1 is MGHRA and CDR2 is YSYEKL. Trimming stripped 1 base from V and 6 bases from J, with 12 bases between. The CDR3 runs 14 residues. The CDR3, as DNA: TGCGCCAGCAGCCAAGGCGGAGGGGTTGCTGAAGCTTTCTTT. Protein sequence: CASSQGGGVAEAFF.

CDR3 in amino acids: CASSQVGVAGTKNIQYF. For the CDR3, the DNA is TGCGCCAGCAGCCAAGTTGGGGTAGCGGGGACTAAAAACATTCAGTACTTC. The chain has TRBV4-1 and TRBJ2-4; 8 positions agree with TRBD2. From germline, CDR1 is MGHRA and CDR2 YSYEKL. J was trimmed by 4 bases and V by 1 base; bases with no gene match: 9. This CDR3 region has 17 residues.

The rearrangement links TRBV27 to TRBJ2-1; D is possibly TRBD1 (5 bases). Deletions cut 3 bases from V and 11 bases from J, with 14 bases between. CDR3 size: 13 residues. CDR1 is MNHEY, CDR2 SMNVEV, per germline (reference sequence). DNA of the CDR3: TGTGCCAGCAGTTTCACTGACAGCTCGAAGCAGTTCTTC. This gives the protein CASSFTDSSKQFF.

About this clone: A read error may produce the germline difference seen at one junction end. The chain links TRBV7-9 to TRBJ2-3, with 8 bases lining up with TRBD2. Germline V lookup: CDR1 SEHNR, CDR2 FQNEAQ (reference sequence). This CDR3 spans 16 amino acids. The CDR3 coding sequence is TGTTCCAGCAGCCCCAATTGGCGGGAGGATAAAGATACGCAGTATTTT. The encoded protein is CSSSPNWREDKDTQYF.

This clone was detected once. J is TRBJ2-1 and V is TRBV4-2; 14 bases align to TRBD2. In germline, CDR1 is LGHNA, CDR2 YNFKEQ. This CDR3 is 16 amino acids long. V shed 1 base and J 5 bases; nucleotides not matched to a gene: 1. The CDR3 sequence is CASSQGLAGGNNEQFF. The CDR3, as DNA: TGTGCCAGCAGCCAAGGACTAGCGGGAGGGAACAATGAGCAGTTCTTC.

The chain uses TRBV4-1 and TRBJ1-1; D gene unclear. In germline, CDR1 is MGHRA, CDR2 YSYEKL. The CDR3 runs 15 residues. The germline V and J ends were trimmed by 0 bases and 5 bases, with 13 bases remaining between them. In DNA, the CDR3 is TGCGCCAGCAGCCAAGATCCCTTGGGCTGGACTGAAGCTTTCTTT. As protein: CASSQDPLGWTEAFF.

This chain connects TRBV2 to TRBJ2-1, with D tentatively TRBD1 (6 bases). Trimming took 7 bases from V and 6 from J, leaving 13 bases between them. The CDR3 runs 13 residues. The germline V gene encodes CDR1 SNHLY and CDR2 FYNNEI. The chain's CDR3 is CASISGTFNEQFF. DNA of the CDR3: TGTGCCAGCATCTCCGGGACATTCAATGAGCAGTTCTTC.

CDR3 nucleotide sequence: TGCGCCAGCAGCCAAGATTCCGGGGAGGCAGATACGCAGTATTTT. It specifies CASSQDSGEADTQYF. The V and J genes are TRBV4-1 and TRBJ2-3, with D possibly TRBD2 on 6 matching bases. This CDR3 contains 15 residues. The V end lost 0 bases, the J end lost 4 bases, and 11 bases lay between the germline ends. Germline CDR1 reads MGHRA; CDR2 reads YSYEKL.

This clone was seen a handful of times. This chain joins TRBV7-9 and TRBJ1-2; weak D call: TRBD1 (6 bases). The germline V gene encodes CDR1 SEHNR and CDR2 FQNEAQ (reference sequence). The CDR3 runs 16 residues. V lost 2 bases to trimming and J lost 3 bases, with 16 bases between them. The CDR3 reads CASSLTTGGGYYGYTF. CDR3 bases: TGTGCCAGCAGCTTAACGACAGGTGGAGGATACTATGGCTACACCTTC.

This clone was recorded a few times. The CDR3 nucleotides are TGTGCCAGCAACAGGGGGTACGAGCAGTACTTC. Translation gives CASNRGYEQYF. This chain uses TRBV6-1 with TRBJ2-7; 8 bases align to TRBD1. The length of the CDR3 is 11 residues. V lost 7 bases to trimming and J lost 4 bases; unmatched junction nucleotides: 0. In germline, CDR1 is MNHNS, CDR2 SASEGT.

This rearrangement joins TRBV6-1 to TRBJ1-1; D is ambiguous. Looked up from germline, CDR1 is MNHNS and CDR2 is SASEGT. The ends were cut back, 1 base at V and 0 bases at J, with 6 bases in the middle. The CDR3 has 14 residues. CDR3 amino acids: CASSEGPLNTEAFF. DNA of the CDR3: TGTGCCAGCAGTGAAGGGCCTTTGAACACTGAAGCTTTCTTT.

This clone turned up a few times. This chain links TRBV7-9 with TRBJ1-2; tentatively, D is TRBD1 (5 bases). This CDR3 has 12 amino acids. V was pared by 1 base and J by 12 bases, with 12 bases between. Per germline, CDR1 SEHNR and CDR2 FQNEAQ (reference sequence). CDR3: CASSLERGHHTF. Here the CDR3 DNA reads TGTGCCAGCAGCTTAGAAAGGGGCCATCACACCTTC.

The chain links TRBV7-2 to TRBJ2-7; TRBD1 agrees at 7 bases. This CDR3 contains 15 residues. Germline lookup yields CDR1 SGHTA and CDR2 FQGNSA. After removal of 5 bases from V and 0 bases from J, the junction contained 7 bases not matched to a gene. CDR3 in amino acids: CASSIGQVSSYEQYF. The DNA for the CDR3 is TGTGCCAGCAGCATTGGACAGGTTAGCTCCTACGAGCAGTACTTC. Using reference TRBV7-2 and TRBJ2-7 for the parts outside the CDR3, the full variable domain is GAGVSQSPSNKVTEKGKDVELRCDPISGHTALYWYRQSLGQGLEFLIYFQGNSAPDKSGLPSDRFSAERTGGSVSTLTIQRTQQEDSAVYLCASSIGQVSSYEQYFGPGTRLTVT.

This clone was counted once. The rearrangement links TRBV7-2 to TRBJ1-3, with 7 bases matching TRBD1. Germline assignment: CDR1 SGHTA and CDR2 FQGNSA. The ends lost 6 bases at V and 4 bases at J; junction bases unmatched: 6. The CDR3 totals 14 residues. The CDR3 DNA reads as TGTGCCAGCAGACCACAGGGGTCCGGAAACACCATATATTTT. Its translation is CASRPQGSGNTIYF.

The chain joins TRBV5-1 to TRBJ2-5; the D gene is possibly TRBD2 (5 bases). The CDR3 consists of 15 residues. V was shortened by 4 bases and J by 2 bases, with 15 bases between the two germline ends. The germline V gene encodes CDR1 SGHRS and CDR2 YFSETQ. CDR3 loop: CASSGSAQQQETQYF. For the CDR3, the DNA is TGCGCCAGCAGCGGTAGCGCACAACAACAAGAGACCCAGTACTTC.